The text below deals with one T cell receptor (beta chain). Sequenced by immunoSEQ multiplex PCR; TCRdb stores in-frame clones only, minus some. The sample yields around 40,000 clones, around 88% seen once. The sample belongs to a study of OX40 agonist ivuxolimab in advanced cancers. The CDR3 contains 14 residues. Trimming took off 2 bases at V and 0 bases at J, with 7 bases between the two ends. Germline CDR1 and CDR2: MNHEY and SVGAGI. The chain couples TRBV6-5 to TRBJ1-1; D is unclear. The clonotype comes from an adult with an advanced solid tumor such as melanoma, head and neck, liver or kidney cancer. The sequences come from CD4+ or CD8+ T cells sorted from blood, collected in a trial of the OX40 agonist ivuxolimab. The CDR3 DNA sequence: TGTGCCAGCAGTTACGCCGCCCTGAACACTGAAGCTTTCTTT. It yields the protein CASSYAALNTEAFF.